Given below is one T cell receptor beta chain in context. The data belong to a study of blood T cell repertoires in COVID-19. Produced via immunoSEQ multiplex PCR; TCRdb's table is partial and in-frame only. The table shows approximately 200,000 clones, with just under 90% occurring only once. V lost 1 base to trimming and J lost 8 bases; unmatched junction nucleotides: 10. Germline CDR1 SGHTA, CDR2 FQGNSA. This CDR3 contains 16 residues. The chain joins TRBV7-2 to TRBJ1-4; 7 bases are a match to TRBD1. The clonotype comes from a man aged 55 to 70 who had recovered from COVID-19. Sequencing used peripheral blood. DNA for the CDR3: TGTGCCAGCAGCTTAGGGGGGACAGTCGGCGGGGAAAAACTGTTTTTT. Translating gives CASSLGGTVGGEKLFF.